Each of the 14 T cell receptor beta chains below was sequenced from the same sample in a study of human T cells and chemical hapten exposure. TCRdb processed the RACE reads anew with MiXCR; each CDR3 protein has one entry. The table includes roughly 200,000 distinct CDR3 sequences, roughly a quarter detected once. The time point is: patch test 3, about 24 weeks after DPC sensitization. Documented treatment: therapeutic diphenylcyclopropenone sensitization with weekly scalp DPC. The source was whole blood, collected in connection with sensitization to the hapten diphenylcyclopropenone (DPC). These receptor sequences come from a woman aged 40 to 49 with alopecia areata. Some clones in this sample may be carry-over from other donors' samples.

This clonotype was counted only a few times. V and J are TRBV28 and TRBJ2-3, with no clear D. This CDR3 contains 14 residues. CDR1 is MDHEN and CDR2 is SYDVKM in the germline V gene. Trimming removed 2 bases at V and 5 bases at J, with 11 bases between. The CDR3 reads CASSLPVRKDTQYF. The CDR3 DNA reads TGTGCCAGCAGTTTACCAGTTCGCAAAGATACGCAGTATTTT.

This clonotype was counted only a few times. V is TRBV9 and J is TRBJ2-6; a possible D gene is TRBD1 (6 bases). From germline, CDR1 is SGDLS and CDR2 YYNGEE. The CDR3 totals 17 residues. V was clipped by 5 bases and J by 0 bases, with 15 bases between them. The chain's CDR3 is CASSHPTGYSGANVLTF. CDR3 sequence (DNA): TGTGCCAGCAGTCACCCGACAGGCTACTCTGGGGCCAACGTCCTGACTTTC.

The chain employs TRBV25-1 and TRBJ2-1; TRBD2 agrees at 11 bases. Germline V gene data show CDR1 as MGHDK and CDR2 as SYGVNS. The CDR3 spans 14 residues. V lost 6 bases, J lost 8 bases, and 6 bases stayed unmatched. The DNA of the CDR3 is TGTGCCAGCAGACTAGCGGGAGTCGGGGATGAGCAGTTCTTC. Translation gives CASRLAGVGDEQFF.

This clonotype was seen at least ten times. The chain has TRBV11-2 and TRBJ2-6; TRBD2 agrees at 9 bases. V was clipped by 2 bases and J by 2 bases; unmatched bases: 7. Looked up from germline, CDR1 is SGHAT and CDR2 is FQNNGV. This CDR3 has 18 residues. Here the CDR3 DNA reads TGTGCCAGCAGCTTAAAACTAGCGGGTCAGACTGGGGCCAACGTCCTGACTTTC. Translation: CASSLKLAGQTGANVLTF.

This clonotype showed up just a few times. At one end the junction does not follow the germline gene, possibly because of a read error. V gene TRBV30 combines with J gene TRBJ1-1; D is uncertain. The CDR3 runs to 12 residues. Germline CDR1 is GTSNPN and CDR2 is SVGIG (reference sequence). CDR3 coding DNA: TGTGCCCGGAGGCTACGTAACACTGAAGCTTTCTTT. It is translated as CARRLRNTEAFF.

There are a few counts of this clonotype. The chain couples TRBV29-1 to TRBJ2-3; D is unclear. This CDR3 has 10 residues. Germline values: CDR1 SQVTM, CDR2 ANQGSEA. V dropped 7 bases and J dropped 5 bases, with 7 bases sitting between them. This CDR3 is CSAAGDTQYF. Here the CDR3 DNA reads TGCAGCGCCGCAGGAGATACGCAGTATTTT.

The chain links TRBV20-1 to TRBJ1-5; D is undetermined. The CDR3 length is 13 residues. Germline loops: CDR1 DFQATT, CDR2 SNEGSKA (reference sequence). V gave up 5 bases and J gave up 5 bases, with 13 bases separating them. This chain's CDR3 is CSAQDFLDQPQHF. Written as DNA, the CDR3 is TGCAGTGCTCAGGACTTTCTGGATCAGCCCCAGCATTTT.

This clonotype occurred many times. This sequence joins TRBV7-9 and TRBJ1-2, with 9 bases fitting TRBD1. Per germline, CDR1 SEHNR and CDR2 FQNEAQ (reference sequence). With V trimmed by 4 bases and J by 6 bases, 9 bases remained unmatched. This CDR3 contains 15 residues. This CDR3 reads CASSYGQGPFDGYTF. CDR3 coding DNA: TGTGCCAGCAGCTACGGACAGGGGCCCTTCGATGGCTACACCTTC.

The chain is built from TRBV28 and TRBJ1-6; D not resolved. This CDR3 is 15 amino acids long. V dropped 4 bases and J dropped 9 bases, with 16 bases sitting between them. In germline, CDR1 is MDHEN, CDR2 SYDVKM. The CDR3 sequence is CASSSALGRFSPLHF. The CDR3 nucleotides are TGTGCCAGCAGTTCGGCTTTGGGGAGATTTTCACCCCTCCACTTT.

The chain employs TRBV3-1 and TRBJ1-5; D not resolved. Germline-derived CDR1 and CDR2 are LGHDT and YNNKEL (reference sequence). The CDR3 runs 16 residues. V was pared by 0 bases and J by 0 bases, with 9 bases between. CDR3 sequence: CASSQDPSNSNQPQHF. The CDR3 DNA is TGTGCCAGCAGCCAAGATCCCAGCAATAGCAATCAGCCCCAGCATTTT.

The chain combines TRBV29-1 with TRBJ1-2; 8 bases match TRBD1. Trimming took 6 bases from V and 4 from J; bases not matched to a gene: 13. From germline, CDR1 is SQVTM and CDR2 ANQGSEA. This CDR3 is built from 15 residues. The DNA for the CDR3 is TGCAGCGTCCCTAGCCGCCGGGACAGGAGCTATGGCTACACCTTC. Protein: CSVPSRRDRSYGYTF.

This clonotype was detected only a few times. V gene TRBV29-1 combines with J gene TRBJ2-7, with D uncertain. The CDR3 runs 13 residues. Germline V gene data show CDR1 as SQVTM and CDR2 as ANQGSEA. The V gene lost 6 bases and the J gene lost 1 base, with 13 bases spanning the gap. In DNA form, the CDR3 reads TGCAGCGTGTCGTCAGGCTCGTCCTACGAGCAGTACTTC. Translation gives CSVSSGSSYEQYF.

This clonotype was recorded a few times. This chain joins TRBV24-1 and TRBJ2-5; 11 positions match TRBD2. Germline CDR1 reads KGHDR; CDR2 reads SFDVKD. The CDR3 extends over 17 amino acids. J was trimmed by 4 bases and V by 0 bases; bases with no gene match: 6. This chain's CDR3 is CATSDLQIAGGRETQYF. CDR3 sequence (DNA): TGTGCCACCAGTGATTTGCAGATAGCGGGAGGGAGAGAGACCCAGTACTTC.

This clonotype has just a few counts. The chain is built from TRBV6-6 and TRBJ1-6; D is ambiguous. The CDR3 sequence is 14 residues long. Trimming cost V 5 bases and J 5 bases, with 10 bases left between them. Per the germline V gene, CDR1 is MNHNY and CDR2 is SVGAGI (reference sequence). CDR3 amino acids: CASSHNRNNSPLHF. The CDR3, as DNA: TGTGCCAGCAGTCACAACAGAAATAATTCACCCCTCCACTTT.